This TCR beta chain was sequenced in a study of blood T cell repertoires in COVID-19. Across the whole study: Specimens from acute and convalescent COVID-19 originated in the United States, Italy and Spain. From T cells, B-cell-depleted T cells, or PBMCs came the material, which was cDNA or gDNA.

The CDR3 loop spans 17 amino acids. Germline loops: CDR1 SGHDN, CDR2 FVKESK. V was trimmed by 0 bases and J by 2 bases, leaving 15 bases between them. In the original analysis: For nucleated cells, counts were estimated from reference gene primer amplification. Measured with immunoSEQ multiplex PCR; TCRdb has only the in-frame clones, and not every one. The DNA was the basis for D and trimming; V, J and clone size are from that table. This table holds approximately 100,000 clones, 75% to 85% found once. This TCR was sampled from a man aged 65 to 85 with acute or convalescent COVID-19. The sequenced sample was peripheral blood. The chain carries TRBV14 and TRBJ2-3, with D possibly being TRBD2 (5 bases). Here the CDR3 DNA reads TGTGCCAGCAGCCAAGATAGAGGGCTTGATGACACAGATACGCAGTATTTT. Protein: CASSQDRGLDDTDTQYF. Full variable domain (remainder filled in from reference TRBV14 and TRBJ2-3): EAGVTQFPSHSVIEKGQTVTLRCDPISGHDNLYWYRRVMGKEIKFLLHFVKESKQDESGMPNNRFLAERTGGTYSTLKVQPAELEDSGVYFCASSQDRGLDDTDTQYFGPGTRLTVL.